These T cell receptor beta chains were read from a single sample in a study of T cells after yellow fever vaccination. A single record per CDR3 protein comes from TCRdb applying MiXCR to the 5' RACE reads. The table records about 430,000 distinct CDR3 sequences, over 15% of them present only once. The specimen comprised PBMCs, sampled before the yellow fever booster vaccination. These receptors were obtained from a man between 18 and 35 years old who received the YFV17D yellow fever vaccine. The CDR3 runs from the conserved cysteine through the conserved F or W. D genes are given only for firm matches. Only part of the rows carry a size: once, few, many, or a class if the clone is expanded.

J: TRBJ2-1; size: .; V: TRBV2; D: TRBD2; CDR3: CASRTSGGYNEQFF; DNA: TGTGCCAGCAGGACTAGCGGGGGCTACAATGAGCAGTTCTTC
J: TRBJ1-5; size: few; V: TRBV7-2; D: .; CDR3: CASSFIISQPQHF; DNA: TGTGCCAGCAGCTTTATAATATCTCAGCCCCAGCATTTT
J: TRBJ2-5; size: many; V: TRBV11-2; D: TRBD2; CDR3: CASRSLAGGETQYF; DNA: TGTGCCAGCAGGTCACTAGCGGGCGGGGAGACCCAGTACTTC
J: TRBJ2-5; size: few; V: TRBV5-1; D: TRBD1; CDR3: CASSLGGQGAGETQYF; DNA: TGCGCCAGCAGCTTGGGGGGACAGGGGGCCGGAGAGACCCAGTACTTC
J: TRBJ1-1; size: .; V: TRBV12-3/TRBV12-4; D: .; CDR3: CASSERTKRPTEAFF; DNA: TGTGCCAGCAGTGAAAGGACAAAAAGGCCGACCGAAGCTTTCTTT
J: TRBJ1-1; size: few; V: TRBV27; D: TRBD1; CDR3: CASSLYRGLNKEAFF; DNA: TGTGCCAGCAGTTTATACAGGGGGCTTAACAAAGAAGCTTTCTTT
J: TRBJ2-1; size: .; V: TRBV7-2; D: TRBD1; CDR3: CASSSDREINEQFF; DNA: TGTGCCAGCAGCTCGGACAGGGAGATCAATGAGCAGTTCTTC
J: TRBJ2-6; size: .; V: TRBV5-1; D: TRBD1; CDR3: CASNPGQGALNSGANVLTF; DNA: TGCGCCAGCAACCCGGGACAGGGGGCCCTTAACTCTGGGGCCAACGTCCTGACTTTC
J: TRBJ2-1; size: .; V: TRBV27; D: .; CDR3: CASTHQGAGGPRNEQFF; DNA: TGTGCCAGCACTCACCAGGGGGCGGGGGGGCCACGCAATGAGCAGTTCTTC
J: TRBJ2-4; size: .; V: TRBV5-6; D: TRBD1; CDR3: CASSFGQGRKNIQYF; DNA: TGTGCCAGCAGCTTTGGACAGGGGCGCAAAAACATTCAGTACTTC
J: TRBJ1-5; size: few; V: TRBV20-1; D: .; CDR3: CSAREGGGQPQHF; DNA: TGCAGTGCTAGAGAAGGGGGAGGCCAGCCCCAGCATTTT
J: TRBJ2-2; size: few; V: TRBV10-3; D: .; CDR3: CAISDYTGELFF; DNA: TGTGCCATCAGTGATTACACCGGGGAGCTGTTTTTT
J: TRBJ2-1; size: .; V: TRBV27; D: TRBD2; CDR3: CASSSSGGPVQPYNEQFF; DNA: TGTGCCAGCAGTTCTAGCGGGGGGCCCGTCCAGCCCTACAATGAGCAGTTCTTC
J: TRBJ2-7; size: .; V: TRBV5-1; D: TRBD1; CDR3: CASSSPGQGNNEQYF; DNA: TGCGCCAGCAGCTCACCGGGACAGGGGAACAACGAGCAGTACTTC
J: TRBJ1-3; size: .; V: TRBV5-5; D: .; CDR3: CASSLGGPGNTIYF; DNA: TGTGCCAGCAGCTTGGGGGGACCTGGAAACACCATATATTTT
J: TRBJ2-1; size: .; V: TRBV7-9; D: TRBD1; CDR3: CASRARTGVNEQFF; DNA: TGTGCCAGCAGGGCCAGGACAGGGGTAAATGAGCAGTTCTTC
J: TRBJ1-2; size: .; V: TRBV16; D: .; CDR3: CASSQSTDYGYTF; DNA: TGTGCCAGCAGCCAATCGACAGACTATGGCTACACCTTC
J: TRBJ2-2; size: few; V: TRBV20-1; D: .; CDR3: CSARERGWTGELFF; DNA: TGCAGTGCTAGAGAGCGGGGATGGACCGGGGAGCTGTTTTTT
J: TRBJ1-5; size: few; V: TRBV12-3/TRBV12-4; D: .; CDR3: CASSQGYQPQHF; DNA: TGTGCCAGCAGTCAGGGATACCAGCCCCAGCATTTT
J: TRBJ2-1; size: .; V: TRBV27; D: .; CDR3: CASSLRLAHEQFF; DNA: TGTGCCAGCAGTTTAAGACTGGCCCATGAGCAGTTCTTC
J: TRBJ1-4; size: .; V: TRBV10-3; D: .; CDR3: CAISERFARGEKLFF; DNA: TGTGCCATCAGTGAGCGTTTCGCTCGGGGTGAAAAACTGTTTTTT
J: TRBJ2-2; size: few; V: TRBV7-2; D: TRBD1; CDR3: CASSPPTGTGELFF; DNA: TGTGCCAGCAGCCCGCCGACAGGGACCGGGGAGCTGTTTTTT
J: TRBJ1-2; size: few; V: TRBV20-1; D: .; CDR3: CSARGAGGSLYGSGYTF; DNA: TGCAGTGCTAGAGGGGCCGGAGGCAGCCTCTATGGAAGCGGCTACACCTTC
J: TRBJ1-1; size: few; V: TRBV7-3; D: TRBD1; CDR3: CASSPTPGTGATEAFF; DNA: TGTGCCAGCAGCCCAACTCCCGGGACAGGGGCCACTGAAGCTTTCTTT
J: TRBJ2-1; size: .; V: TRBV5-4; D: TRBD2; CDR3: CASSLGLAGGPSEQFF; DNA: TGTGCCAGCAGCTTGGGGCTAGCGGGGGGGCCGTCTGAGCAGTTCTTC
J: TRBJ1-2; size: .; V: TRBV7-9; D: .; CDR3: CASIPQEGGGYTF; DNA: TGTGCCAGCATCCCCCAGGAGGGGGGTGGCTACACCTTC
J: TRBJ1-2; size: .; V: TRBV6-6; D: TRBD1; CDR3: CASSYSGTGGNGYTF; DNA: TGTGCCAGCAGTTACTCAGGGACAGGGGGGAATGGCTACACCTTC
J: TRBJ2-6; size: .; V: TRBV4-3; D: .; CDR3: CASQEWALTGANVLTF; DNA: TGCGCCAGCCAAGAATGGGCTTTGACTGGGGCCAACGTCCTGACTTTC
J: TRBJ2-5; size: .; V: TRBV7-2; D: .; CDR3: CASSLDSPMGPGAQYF; DNA: TGTGCCAGCAGCTTAGACTCCCCGATGGGTCCTGGGGCCCAGTACTTC
J: TRBJ2-1; size: few; V: TRBV12-3/TRBV12-4; D: .; CDR3: CASSLPPSANEQFF; DNA: TGTGCCAGCAGTTTACCCCCTTCGGCAAATGAGCAGTTCTTC
J: TRBJ2-5; size: .; V: TRBV6-2/TRBV6-3; D: .; CDR3: CASSWVGGTQYF; DNA: TGTGCCAGCAGTTGGGTCGGTGGGACCCAGTACTTC
J: TRBJ2-5; size: .; V: TRBV11-2; D: .; CDR3: CASRRAGTEGETQYF; DNA: TGTGCCAGCAGGCGGGCAGGGACGGAGGGGGAGACCCAGTACTTC
J: TRBJ2-5; size: .; V: TRBV12-3/TRBV12-4; D: .; CDR3: CASTWGQGGRETQYF; DNA: TGTGCCAGCACCTGGGGGCAGGGGGGCAGAGAGACCCAGTACTTC
J: TRBJ1-5; size: many; V: TRBV7-9; D: .; CDR3: CASRFDSSQPQHF; DNA: TGTGCCAGCAGGTTCGACAGCAGTCAGCCCCAGCATTTT
J: TRBJ2-3; size: .; V: TRBV20-1; D: .; CDR3: CSASRPGPTDTQYF; DNA: TGCAGTGCGAGTCGACCGGGGCCCACAGATACGCAGTATTTT
J: TRBJ2-2; size: .; V: TRBV29-1; D: .; CDR3: CSASARGRLNTGELFF; DNA: TGCAGCGCCTCTGCGAGGGGACGGCTGAACACCGGGGAGCTGTTTTTT
J: TRBJ2-1; size: few; V: TRBV15; D: TRBD1; CDR3: CATSDRAANEQFF; DNA: TGTGCCACCAGCGACAGGGCGGCGAATGAGCAGTTCTTC
J: TRBJ2-3; size: .; V: TRBV5-1; D: .; CDR3: CASSLVPAAIPDTQYF; DNA: TGCGCCAGCAGCTTGGTCCCTGCAGCGATCCCAGATACGCAGTATTTT
J: TRBJ2-3; size: .; V: TRBV7-2; D: .; CDR3: CASSLDGDTQYF; DNA: TGTGCCAGCAGCTTAGATGGAGATACGCAGTATTTT
J: TRBJ2-2; size: .; V: TRBV4-1; D: TRBD1; CDR3: CASSRDRDMTGELFF; DNA: TGCGCCAGCAGCCGGGACAGGGATATGACCGGGGAGCTGTTTTTT
J: TRBJ2-5; size: few; V: TRBV20-1; D: .; CDR3: CSAETLQETQYF; DNA: TGCAGTGCCGAGACCCTGCAAGAGACCCAGTACTTC
J: TRBJ1-4; size: many; V: TRBV27; D: .; CDR3: CASGTGPNEKLFF; DNA: TGTGCCAGCGGGACGGGCCCCAATGAAAAACTGTTTTTT
J: TRBJ2-2; size: few; V: TRBV28; D: .; CDR3: CASSPYRANTGELFF; DNA: TGTGCCAGCAGTCCTTACAGGGCGAACACCGGGGAGCTGTTTTTT
J: TRBJ2-1; size: many; V: TRBV7-2; D: TRBD1; CDR3: CASSPTVTGGAYNEQFF; DNA: TGTGCCAGCAGCCCGACAGTGACAGGGGGGGCCTACAATGAGCAGTTCTTC
J: TRBJ1-1; size: few; V: TRBV12-3/TRBV12-4; D: .; CDR3: CASSPNDREAFF; DNA: TGTGCCAGCAGCCCTAACGACAGGGAAGCTTTCTTT
J: TRBJ2-3; size: .; V: TRBV7-2; D: .; CDR3: CASSTRDTDTQYF; DNA: TGTGCCAGCAGCACCCGGGACACAGATACGCAGTATTTT
J: TRBJ1-1; size: few; V: TRBV6-5; D: .; CDR3: CASTLHVNTEAFF; DNA: TGTGCCAGCACCCTACACGTGAACACTGAAGCTTTCTTT
J: TRBJ2-7; size: few; V: TRBV6-6; D: TRBD2; CDR3: CASSYSPSGDSEQYF; DNA: TGTGCCAGCAGTTACTCACCTAGCGGGGATAGCGAGCAGTACTTC
J: TRBJ1-2; size: many; V: TRBV27; D: .; CDR3: CASSPGRSYGYTF; DNA: TGTGCCAGCAGTCCCGGACGGTCCTATGGCTACACCTTC
J: TRBJ1-3; size: few; V: TRBV12-3/TRBV12-4; D: .; CDR3: CASSLRRQLSGNTIYF; DNA: TGTGCCAGCAGTCTTAGACGGCAACTCTCTGGAAACACCATATATTTT
J: TRBJ2-1; size: few; V: TRBV7-2; D: .; CDR3: CASSFDPVDEQFF; DNA: TGTGCCAGCAGCTTTGACCCAGTCGATGAGCAGTTCTTC
J: TRBJ2-3; size: few; V: TRBV5-1; D: TRBD2; CDR3: CASSFLAGNVADTQYF; DNA: TGCGCCAGCAGCTTCCTAGCGGGGAACGTTGCAGATACGCAGTATTTT
J: TRBJ1-2; size: few; V: TRBV21-1; D: .; CDR3: CASNLVGLGYTF; DNA: TGTGCCAGCAACCTGGTCGGACTTGGCTACACCTTC
J: TRBJ2-1; size: many; V: TRBV20-1; D: .; CDR3: CSALLDPYNEQFF; DNA: TGCAGTGCTCTACTAGACCCCTACAATGAGCAGTTCTTC
J: TRBJ1-1; size: .; V: TRBV5-1; D: .; CDR3: CASSSGRGLDTEAFF; DNA: TGCGCCAGCAGCTCGGGTCGGGGGCTCGACACTGAAGCTTTCTTT
J: TRBJ1-2; size: once; V: TRBV3-1; D: .; CDR3: CASSRTGYNGYTF; DNA: TGTGCCAGCAGTCGTACAGGGTACAATGGCTACACCTTC
J: TRBJ2-2; size: .; V: TRBV6-5; D: TRBD1; CDR3: CASSHALTGGTGELFF; DNA: TGTGCCAGCAGCCACGCCCTTACAGGGGGCACCGGGGAGCTGTTTTTT
J: TRBJ2-4; size: few; V: TRBV28; D: TRBD2; CDR3: CASTSIGWGGMNIQYF; DNA: TGTGCCAGCACCTCTATCGGGTGGGGGGGGATGAACATTCAGTACTTC
J: TRBJ2-3; size: .; V: TRBV7-2; D: .; CDR3: CSSSPGPADTQYF; DNA: TGTTCCAGCAGCCCCGGACCGGCTGATACGCAGTATTTT
J: TRBJ2-3; size: many; V: TRBV5-1; D: .; CDR3: CASSNLGRDTDTQYF; DNA: TGCGCCAGCAGCAACCTGGGGCGGGACACAGATACGCAGTATTTT